The next 9 T cell receptor beta chains were all read from a single sample in a study of beta chain features in type 1 diabetes. General observations from the study: For Type 1 diabetes patients, all four CD4+ subsets carried TCRB CDR3s that were moderately but significantly shorter.

These TCRs are of unknown antigen specificity. Every isolated RNA sample was fully reverse transcribed, so sequencing captured expressed TCRB transcripts. Data came from immunoSEQ multiplex PCR; TCRdb stores just in-frame clones and leaves some out. The table shows 310,000 or so clones, with around 9.3% occurring only once. The sample was central memory CD4+ T cells from blood. All receptors come from a young man with type 1 diabetes.

The chain carries TRBV30 and TRBJ2-5; 10 positions agree with TRBD2. The CDR3 runs 16 residues. The trim removed 1 base at V and 3 bases at J, leaving 8 bases unmatched. Germline-derived CDR1 and CDR2 are GTSNPN and SVGIG (reference sequence). The CDR3 sequence: CAWSGAGLAIKETQYF. DNA of the CDR3: TGTGCCTGGAGTGGGGCGGGACTAGCGATAAAAGAGACCCAGTACTTC.

This chain links TRBV29-1 with TRBJ2-5; a weak D match, TRBD2 (6 bases). The ends were cut back, 7 bases at V and 4 bases at J, with 13 bases in the middle. This CDR3 contains 12 residues. Germline V lookup: CDR1 SQVTM, CDR2 ANQGSEA. The CDR3 coding sequence is TGCAGCGGAGGGACTGCTATAGAGACCCAGTACTTC. Protein: CSGGTAIETQYF.

The chain is built from TRBV4-3 and TRBJ2-4, with D tentatively TRBD2 (6 bases). The CDR3 covers 17 residues. Trimming took off 0 bases at V and 1 base at J, with 13 bases between the two ends. Germline values: CDR1 LGHNA, CDR2 YSLEER. The CDR3 region is CASSQDSQEGAKNIQYF. The DNA for the CDR3 is TGCGCCAGCAGCCAAGATAGCCAGGAGGGGGCCAAAAACATTCAGTACTTC.

This clone was counted between two and nine times. This chain links TRBV6-1 with TRBJ2-1, with D unclear. The CDR3 has 11 amino acids. V was clipped by 10 bases and J by 4 bases, with 8 bases between them. Germline CDR1 MNHNS, CDR2 SASEGT. CDR3 loop: CATGSYNEQFF. CDR3 nucleotide sequence: TGTGCCACTGGGTCTTACAATGAGCAGTTCTTC.

This rearrangement joins TRBV2 to TRBJ2-7; 8 bases are shared with TRBD1. CDR1 is SNHLY, CDR2 FYNNEI, per germline. V was pared by 5 bases and J by 5 bases, with 8 bases of the junction left unmatched. This CDR3 spans 14 amino acids. CDR3 residues: CASSNRGLNDEQYF. CDR3 bases: TGTGCCAGCAGTAACAGGGGGTTAAACGACGAGCAGTACTTC.

The V call is TRBV9, the J call TRBJ2-1; 8 bases fit TRBD2. Germline assignment: CDR1 SGDLS and CDR2 YYNGEE. This CDR3 comprises 12 residues. With V trimmed by 4 bases and J by 10 bases, 4 bases remained unmatched. The CDR3 DNA reads TGTGCCAGCAGCTTGGCGGGAGGCGAGCAGTTCTTC. This translates into CASSLAGGEQFF.

This clone came up a few times. The J gene is TRBJ1-6, the V gene TRBV27; D unresolved. This CDR3 spans 16 amino acids. Trimming removed 0 bases from V and 4 bases from J, with 10 bases in between. From germline, CDR1 is MNHEY and CDR2 SMNVEV (reference sequence). The DNA of the CDR3 is TGTGCCAGCAGTTTATCGCTGCCGGAGTATAATTCACCCCTCCACTTT. This sequence encodes CASSLSLPEYNSPLHF.

This clone has at least ten counts. The V gene is TRBV9, the J gene TRBJ2-3, with D perhaps given as TRBD1 or TRBD2 (5 bases each). The CDR3 has 15 amino acids. CDR1 and CDR2 (germline): SGDLS, YYNGEE. Trimming took off 4 bases at V and 6 bases at J, with 18 bases between the two ends. The CDR3 loop is CASSTSPGARDTQYF. The CDR3, as DNA: TGTGCCAGCAGCACTTCCCCCGGGGCTCGGGATACGCAGTATTTT.

V usage is TRBV11-3 and J usage is TRBJ2-7, with D tentatively TRBD1 (6 bases). V dropped 0 bases and J dropped 6 bases, with 12 bases sitting between them. This CDR3 contains 14 residues. The germline CDR1 and CDR2 sequences are SGHNT and YENEEA. The CDR3 here is CASSLDPGAGEQYF. The CDR3 coding sequence is TGTGCCAGCAGCTTAGACCCAGGGGCAGGCGAGCAGTACTTC.